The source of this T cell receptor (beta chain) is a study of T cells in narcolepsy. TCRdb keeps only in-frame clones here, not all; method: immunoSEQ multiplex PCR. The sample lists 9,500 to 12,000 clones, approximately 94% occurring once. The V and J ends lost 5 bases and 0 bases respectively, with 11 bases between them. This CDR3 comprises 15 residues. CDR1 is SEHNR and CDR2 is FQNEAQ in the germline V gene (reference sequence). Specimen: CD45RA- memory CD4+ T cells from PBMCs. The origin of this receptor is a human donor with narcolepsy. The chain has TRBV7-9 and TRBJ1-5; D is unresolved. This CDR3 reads CASSPGNPSNQPQHF. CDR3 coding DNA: TGTGCCAGCAGCCCCGGGAACCCTAGCAATCAGCCCCAGCATTTT. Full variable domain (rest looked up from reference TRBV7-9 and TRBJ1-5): DTGVSQNPRHKITKRGQNVTFRCDPISEHNRLYWYRQTLGQGPEFLTYFQNEAQLEKSRLLSDRFSAERPKGSFSTLEIQRTEQGDSAMYLCASSPGNPSNQPQHFGDGTRLSIL.